This T cell receptor beta chain was recorded in a study of blood T cell repertoires in COVID-19. Generated by immunoSEQ multiplex PCR, the TCRdb table keeps only in-frame clones and is missing some. The sample lists fewer than 300,000 clones, around 83% occurring once. J was trimmed by 3 bases and V by 4 bases; bases with no gene match: 5. The CDR3 totals 14 residues. Germline V gene sequence: CDR1 MNHNY, CDR2 SVGAGI (reference sequence). The sequencing sample was made of peripheral blood. This clonotype was sampled from a man older than 75 with acute or convalescent COVID-19. This sequence joins TRBV6-6 and TRBJ2-7; 8 nucleotides line up with TRBD1. CDR3 nucleotide sequence: TGTGCCAGCAGTTCCCAGGACAGGGTCTACGAGCAGTACTTC. Its protein product is CASSSQDRVYEQYF.